This T cell receptor beta chain appears in the sequencing data of a study of blood T cell repertoires in COVID-19. Study details: Sources were T cells, B-cell-depleted T cells, or PBMCs; the material itself was cDNA or gDNA.

The Seattle patients joined while their infection was active and were tracked longitudinally afterward. Study processing details: Nucleated cell number was recorded as an estimate derived from reference gene primer amplification. The repertoire was sequenced with immunoSEQ multiplex PCR; TCRdb's copy has only in-frame clones and lacks some. Clone size and the V and J calls come from that table; the DNA yielded D and trimming. The table has 150,000 to 200,000 clones, around 93% seen once. Germline V lookup: CDR1 LNHDA, CDR2 SQIVND (reference sequence). V was pared by 8 bases and J by 0 bases, with 13 bases between. This CDR3 region has 14 residues.

The sample taken for sequencing was peripheral blood. This sequence was found in a man aged 30 to 39 with COVID-19, enrolled during active disease. The rearrangement links TRBV19 to TRBJ1-1, with D perhaps TRBD1 (6 bases). The CDR3 loop reads CASQGGAMNTEAFF. Written as DNA, the CDR3 is TGTGCCAGTCAAGGGGGGGCAATGAACACTGAAGCTTTCTTT.